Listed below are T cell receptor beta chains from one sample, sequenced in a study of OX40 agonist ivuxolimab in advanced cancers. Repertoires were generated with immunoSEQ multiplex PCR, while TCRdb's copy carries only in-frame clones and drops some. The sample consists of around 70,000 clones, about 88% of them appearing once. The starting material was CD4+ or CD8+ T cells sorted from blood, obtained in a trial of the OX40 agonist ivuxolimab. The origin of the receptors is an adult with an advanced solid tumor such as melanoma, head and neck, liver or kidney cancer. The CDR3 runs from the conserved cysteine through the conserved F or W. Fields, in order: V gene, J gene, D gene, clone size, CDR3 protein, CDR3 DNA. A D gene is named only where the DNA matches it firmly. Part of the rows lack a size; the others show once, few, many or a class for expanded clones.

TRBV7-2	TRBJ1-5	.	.	CASSSRADQPQHF	TGTGCCAGCAGCTCACGGGCGGATCAGCCCCAGCATTTT
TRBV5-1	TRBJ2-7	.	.	CASSLGLGSTYEQYF	TGCGCCAGCAGCTTGGGGTTGGGCTCAACCTACGAGCAGTACTTC
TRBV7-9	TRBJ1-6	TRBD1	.	CASSLATAGGGSPLHF	TGTGCCAGCAGCTTAGCCACGGCAGGGGGCGGTTCACCCCTCCACTTT
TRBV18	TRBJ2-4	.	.	CASSPPGLNIQYF	TGTGCCAGCTCCCCGCCAGGATTAAACATTCAGTACTTC
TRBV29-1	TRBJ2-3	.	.	CSVVRGARDTQYF	TGCAGCGTTGTACGGGGGGCTAGAGATACGCAGTATTTT
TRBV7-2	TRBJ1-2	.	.	CASSLVTELASYTF	TGTGCCAGCAGCTTAGTGACAGAGCTGGCTAGCTACACCTTC
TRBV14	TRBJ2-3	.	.	CASSPSEGRWGTDTQYF	TGTGCCAGCAGCCCATCGGAGGGACGGTGGGGCACAGATACGCAGTATTTT
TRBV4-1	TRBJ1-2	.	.	CASSPGGVGTNYGYTF	TGCGCCAGCAGCCCCGGTGGGGTGGGAACTAACTATGGCTACACCTTC
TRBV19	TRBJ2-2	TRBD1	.	CASSRTGRPSTGELFF	TGTGCCAGTAGTAGGACAGGGAGGCCAAGCACCGGGGAGCTGTTTTTT
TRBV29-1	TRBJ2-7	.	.	CSVAGGSSYEQYF	TGCAGCGTTGCTGGCGGTAGCTCCTACGAGCAGTACTTC
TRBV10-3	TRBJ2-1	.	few	CAISFSDIYNEQFF	TGTGCCATCAGTTTCAGCGATATCTACAATGAGCAGTTCTTC
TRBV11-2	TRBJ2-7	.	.	CASSFPTSYEQYF	TGTGCCAGCAGCTTCCCGACTAGCTACGAGCAGTACTTC
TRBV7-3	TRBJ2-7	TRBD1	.	CASSLGTGYEQYF	TGTGCCAGCAGCTTAGGGACAGGGTACGAGCAGTACTTC
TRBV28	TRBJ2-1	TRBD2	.	CASSLISGSVNEQFF	TGTGCCAGCAGTTTAATTAGCGGGAGTGTCAATGAGCAGTTCTTC
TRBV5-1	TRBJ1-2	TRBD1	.	CASSRDRGGYGYTF	TGCGCCAGCAGCCGGGACAGGGGAGGCTATGGCTACACCTTC
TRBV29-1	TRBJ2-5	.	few	CSVEFAGRLRETQYF	TGCAGCGTTGAATTCGCGGGCAGGCTGCGGGAGACCCAGTACTTC
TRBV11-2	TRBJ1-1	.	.	CASSLRGGGAGGTEAFF	TGTGCCAGCAGCCTCCGAGGGGGGGGCGCAGGAGGAACTGAAGCTTTCTTT
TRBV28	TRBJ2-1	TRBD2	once	CASSFQGTSGGEQFF	TGTGCCAGCAGTTTCCAAGGGACTAGCGGGGGGGAGCAGTTCTTC
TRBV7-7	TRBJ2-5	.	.	CASSLVRRETQYF	TGTGCTAGCAGCTTAGTGAGGAGAGAGACCCAGTACTTC
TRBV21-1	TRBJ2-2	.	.	CASSKVWQHTGELFF	TGTGCCAGCAGCAAAGTATGGCAGCACACCGGGGAGCTGTTTTTT
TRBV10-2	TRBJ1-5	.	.	CASSRTDSNQPQHF	TGCGCCAGCAGTCGGACAGATAGCAATCAGCCCCAGCATTTT
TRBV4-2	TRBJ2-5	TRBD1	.	CASSQDTASDRGQTQYF	TGTGCCAGCAGCCAAGACACCGCCTCAGACAGGGGACAGACCCAGTACTTC
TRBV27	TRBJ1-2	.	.	CASSFTGARDGYTF	TGTGCCAGCAGTTTTACGGGGGCGCGAGATGGCTACACCTTC
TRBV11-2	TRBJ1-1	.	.	CASSLRGQGKVGSTEAFF	TGTGCCAGCAGCTTAAGGGGTCAGGGGAAGGTGGGGAGCACTGAAGCTTTCTTT
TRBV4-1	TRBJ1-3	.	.	CASSLSGNTIYF	TGCGCCAGCAGCCTTTCTGGAAACACCATATATTTT
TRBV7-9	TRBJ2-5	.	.	CASSKAGTSQETQYF	TGTGCCAGCAGCAAGGCGGGGACTTCCCAAGAGACCCAGTACTTC
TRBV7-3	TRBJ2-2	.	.	CASSLLRENTGELFF	TGTGCCAGCAGCTTACTCAGGGAAAACACCGGGGAGCTGTTTTTT
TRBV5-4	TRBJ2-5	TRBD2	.	CASSFGGRRTETQYF	TGTGCCAGCAGCTTCGGCGGGAGAAGGACCGAGACCCAGTACTTC
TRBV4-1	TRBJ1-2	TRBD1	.	CASSPDRGGYGYTF	TGCGCCAGCAGCCCGGACAGGGGGGGCTATGGCTACACCTTC
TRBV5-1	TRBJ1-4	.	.	CASSLGGQTANEKLFF	TGCGCCAGCAGCTTGGGGGGACAAACGGCTAATGAAAAACTGTTTTTT
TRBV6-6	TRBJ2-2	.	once	CASSSFTPRGELFF	TGTGCCAGCAGTTCTTTCACCCCCCGGGGGGAGCTGTTTTTT
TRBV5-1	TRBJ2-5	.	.	CASSLATGGETQYF	TGCGCCAGCAGCTTGGCGACAGGAGGAGAGACCCAGTACTTC
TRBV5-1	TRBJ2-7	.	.	CASSSLRGRTGEQYF	TGCGCCAGCAGCTCCCTGAGGGGGAGAACGGGGGAGCAGTACTTC
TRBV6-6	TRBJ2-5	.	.	CASSYSISRSTETQYF	TGTGCCAGCAGTTACTCGATTTCCAGGTCCACCGAGACCCAGTACTTC
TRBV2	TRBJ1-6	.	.	CASYREGNSPLHF	TGTGCCTCGTACAGGGAGGGGAATTCACCCCTCCACTTT
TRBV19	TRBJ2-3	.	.	CASSPGTLTSTDTQYF	TGTGCCAGTAGTCCAGGGACCTTAACTAGCACAGATACGCAGTATTTT
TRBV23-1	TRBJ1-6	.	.	CASGPQGNGSNSPLHF	TGCGCCAGCGGCCCGCAGGGGAACGGGAGTAATTCACCCCTCCACTTT
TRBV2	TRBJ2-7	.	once	CASAVEGRTGNEQYF	TGTGCCAGCGCGGTGGAGGGTAGGACAGGAAACGAGCAGTACTTC
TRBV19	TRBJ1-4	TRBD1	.	CASSPDRGLGKLFF	TGTGCCAGTAGTCCTGACAGGGGACTAGGAAAACTGTTTTTT